The sequence of this TCR beta chain was determined in a study of blood T cell repertoires in COVID-19. V was shortened by 1 base and J by 6 bases, with 18 bases between the two germline ends. Germline V gene lookup returns CDR1 SGHTA and CDR2 FQGNSA. The CDR3 loop spans 16 amino acids. Sequenced by immunoSEQ multiplex PCR; TCRdb stores in-frame clones only, minus some. The sample holds approximately 150,000 clones, 83% seen once. This receptor was obtained from a woman older than 75 with acute or convalescent COVID-19. The rearrangement links TRBV7-2 to TRBJ1-2; tentative D call: TRBD1 (6 bases). Sequencing was carried out using peripheral blood. CDR3 DNA sequence: TGTGCCAGCAGCTTAGGCTACAGGGTGGGAACAGATGGCTACACCTTC. It encodes CASSLGYRVGTDGYTF.